The T cell receptor beta chain under discussion was sequenced for a study of blood T cells in healthy people across ages. Sample-barcoded 5' priming and a J-beta primer mix drove a second PCR of roughly 6 to 12 cycles. TCRdb used MiXCR to reprocess the 5' RACE reads, holding one entry per CDR3 protein. The table shows about 1,600,000 distinct CDR3 sequences, with around two fifths occurring only once. The CDR3 loop spans 13 amino acids. Per germline, CDR1 LGHDT and CDR2 YNNKEL (reference sequence). V was pared by 5 bases and J by 4 bases, with 11 bases between. The J gene is TRBJ1-2, the V gene TRBV3-1; D not certain. The clonotype comes from a woman under 30 in good health. Sequenced material: blood. CDR3 protein: CASSDGWIYGYTF. CDR3 bases: TGTGCCAGCAGCGACGGGTGGATCTATGGCTACACCTTC.